This T cell receptor (beta chain) was obtained from a study of human T cells and chemical hapten exposure (dated by TCRdb to about 2021). With regard to the full study: For sensitization, 2% DPC in acetone was applied to a roughly 2 cm by roughly 2 cm area of upper inner arm skin. Weekly therapeutic DPC doses were additionally applied to the scalp of patients throughout the roughly 25-week study period. Patch testing was done on the upper back using Finn chambers containing 0.01% DPC, and results were scored after 6 days according to International Contact Dermatitis Research Group standards. The mostly female patient cohort included alopecia areata with under or over 50% scalp involvement, alopecia totalis and alopecia universalis. Libraries were pooled for sequencing, and variation in per-sample TCR yields was attributed mainly to small differences in library volumes within the pool. In alopecia patients, the study followed how the peripheral blood TCR repertoire changed in vivo over primary and secondary sensitization to diphenylcyclopropenone (DPC), a hapten. Blood samples were taken from patients before sensitization (week 0) and then at 2, 6 and about 24 weeks after DPC sensitization. Under 30 alopecia patients gave blood for TCR sequencing at one to four time points (pre-sensitization, 2, 6 and 24 weeks).

V is cut by 8 bases and J by 1 base, and the space between the germline ends is 6 bases. Per the germline V gene (reference sequence), DFQATT is the CDR1 and SNEGSKA is the CDR2. The CDR3, cysteine through phenylalanine, is 11 amino acids long. Only CDR3 DNA is held: 33 bases, read in frame from base 1. Paper-wide results and their limitations: A positive correlation was found between the number of PT1 expanded TCRs and patch test score, with significance reached at thresholds 8, 16 and 32 but not 4. DPC sensitization did not change the number of TCRs with a frequency above 1 in 1000, and there was no evidence of changes in global repertoire structure. Compared with pre-sensitization or healthy control sets, expanded TCRs formed significantly more large CDR3 similarity clusters, which is consistent with antigen-driven responses. After repeated subsampling, the strength of the expansion versus patch-test correlation and the threshold at which it became significant changed. Because every patient had alopecia, a presumed autoimmune disease, the patients' immune response might differ from that of healthy individuals.

As for this clonotype: The clone's antigen remains unknown. Base qualities are not provided; no much larger clone lies one nucleotide away.

The sample's time point label is to be understood as: pre-sensitization, week 0. The treatment or condition label, as the study defines it: therapeutic diphenylcyclopropenone sensitization with weekly scalp DPC. At each patch-test visit, blood was drawn before the patch test was applied. To be eligible, patients had to be aged 18 to 70, diagnosed with alopecia and judged suitable for DPC therapy, while pregnant patients were excluded. Total RNA was extracted from unfractionated whole blood that had been collected in Tempus Blood RNA tubes. Libraries came from RACE. The instrument was a NextSeq 500. During library preparation, unique molecular identifiers were attached to individual cDNA molecules so that TCRs could be counted in a quantitative, reproducible way. From each blood RNA sample, both TCR alpha and TCR beta chains were sequenced. In the authors' own workflow: Samples had a median of around 92,000 TCRs, with a range from roughly 20,000 to 700,000. V, J and CDR3 annotation of the TCR reads was performed with the Decombinator software suite. To make PS versus PT1 abundance plots, every sample was subsampled to the same number of TCRs (28,000). TCRs were defined as expanded if absent before sensitization and observed at least eight times at the 2-week time point. The public reads were run again by TCRdb, first through fastp at Q25 and then through MiXCR, and only productive beta chains were kept. CDR3 protein duplicates are merged, each entry listing the most common genes and DNA. TCRdb's processing, not the study's, gives the V and J calls here. The sample table shows roughly 380,000 distinct CDR3 sequences, and approximately 5.1% are seen once. The ten largest clones represent 2.6% of the sample.

The receptor comes from a woman in her forties or fifties with alopecia areata. Some clones in this sample may be carry-over from other donors' samples. This material consisted of whole blood, taken in connection with sensitization to the hapten diphenylcyclopropenone (DPC). This chain is built from TRBV20-1 and TRBJ2-4; no D gene call is confident. The base sequence is TGCAGTTGGAGTGCCAAAAACATTCAGTACTTC. The resulting protein is CSWSAKNIQYF.